This T cell receptor (beta chain) was captured by sequencing in a study of T-cell memory formation after mild COVID-19. V shed 7 bases and J 7 bases; nucleotides not matched to a gene: 11. Germline V gene data show CDR1 as SNHLY and CDR2 as FYNNEI. The CDR3 totals 15 residues. A single record per CDR3 protein comes from TCRdb applying MiXCR to the 5' RACE reads. The repertoire holds around 200,000 distinct CDR3 sequences, roughly a tenth seen once, with around 2.9% in the top ten. The TCR comes from a man in his late teens or twenties who had mild COVID-19 (a few samples of this study predate the infection). Cell type and time point are not known. The sequenced material came from PBMCs or a T cell subset sorted from them (not recorded which). This rearrangement joins TRBV2 to TRBJ1-5, with 9 bases matching TRBD1. CDR3 sequence (DNA): TGTGCCAGCACCCTGGGACAGGGCGTAGGACAGCCCCAGCATTTT. Protein: CASTLGQGVGQPQHF.